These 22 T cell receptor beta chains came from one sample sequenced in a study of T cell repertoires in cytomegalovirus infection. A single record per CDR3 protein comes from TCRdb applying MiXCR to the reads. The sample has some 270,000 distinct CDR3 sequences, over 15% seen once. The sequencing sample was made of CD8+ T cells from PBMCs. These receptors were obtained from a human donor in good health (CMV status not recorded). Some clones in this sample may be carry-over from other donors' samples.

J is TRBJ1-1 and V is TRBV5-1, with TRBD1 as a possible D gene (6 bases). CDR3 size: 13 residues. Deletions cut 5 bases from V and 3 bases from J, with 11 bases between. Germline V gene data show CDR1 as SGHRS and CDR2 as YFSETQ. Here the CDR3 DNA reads TGCGCCAGCAGGGACAGCCTTTACACTGAAGCTTTCTTT. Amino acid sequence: CASRDSLYTEAFF. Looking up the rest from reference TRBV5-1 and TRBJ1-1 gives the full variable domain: KAGVTQTPRYLIKTRGQQVTLSCSPISGHRSVSWYQQTPGQGLQFLFEYFSETQRNKGNFPGRFSGRQFSNSRSEMNVSTLELGDSALYLCASRDSLYTEAFFGQGTRLTVV.

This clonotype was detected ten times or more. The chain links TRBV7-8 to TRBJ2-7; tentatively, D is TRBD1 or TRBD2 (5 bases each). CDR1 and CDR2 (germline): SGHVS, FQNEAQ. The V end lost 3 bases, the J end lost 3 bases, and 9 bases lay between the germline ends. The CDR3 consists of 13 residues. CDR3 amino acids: CASSFSGGYEQYF. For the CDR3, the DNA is TGTGCCAGCAGCTTCAGTGGGGGCTACGAGCAGTACTTC.

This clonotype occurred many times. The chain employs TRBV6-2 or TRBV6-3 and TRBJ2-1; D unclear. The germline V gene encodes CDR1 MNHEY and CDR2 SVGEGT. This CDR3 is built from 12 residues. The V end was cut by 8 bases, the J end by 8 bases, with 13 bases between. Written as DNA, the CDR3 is TGTGCCAGCTTCCGGATCCCCGATGAGCAGTTCTTC. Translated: CASFRIPDEQFF.

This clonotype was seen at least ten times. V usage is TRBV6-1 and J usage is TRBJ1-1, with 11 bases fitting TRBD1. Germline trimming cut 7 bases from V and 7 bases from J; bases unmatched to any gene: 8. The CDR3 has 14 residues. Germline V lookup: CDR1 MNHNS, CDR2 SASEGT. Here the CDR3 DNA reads TGTGCCAGCAACCGGGACAGGGGGATAGGTGAAGCTTTCTTT. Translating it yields CASNRDRGIGEAFF.

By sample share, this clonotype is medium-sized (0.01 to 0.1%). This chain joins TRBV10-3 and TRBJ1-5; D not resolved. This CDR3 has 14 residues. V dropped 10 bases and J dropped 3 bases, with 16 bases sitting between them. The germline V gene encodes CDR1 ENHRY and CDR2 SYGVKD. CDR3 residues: CATSTGDPNQPQHF. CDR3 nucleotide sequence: TGTGCCACCTCTACCGGGGATCCCAATCAGCCCCAGCATTTT.

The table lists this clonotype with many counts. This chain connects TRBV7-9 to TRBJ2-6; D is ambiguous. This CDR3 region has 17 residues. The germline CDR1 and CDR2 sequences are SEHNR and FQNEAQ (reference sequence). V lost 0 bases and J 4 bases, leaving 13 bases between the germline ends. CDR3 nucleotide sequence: TGTGCCAGCAGCTTAGCCGGCTCACCCTGGGGGGCCAACGTCCTGACTTTC. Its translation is CASSLAGSPWGANVLTF.

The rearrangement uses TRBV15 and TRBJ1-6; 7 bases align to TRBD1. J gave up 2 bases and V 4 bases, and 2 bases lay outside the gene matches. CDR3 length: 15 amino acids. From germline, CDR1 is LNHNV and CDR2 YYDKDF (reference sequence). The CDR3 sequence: CATSTQGAYNSPLHF. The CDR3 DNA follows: TGTGCCACCAGCACCCAGGGGGCCTATAATTCACCCCTCCACTTT.

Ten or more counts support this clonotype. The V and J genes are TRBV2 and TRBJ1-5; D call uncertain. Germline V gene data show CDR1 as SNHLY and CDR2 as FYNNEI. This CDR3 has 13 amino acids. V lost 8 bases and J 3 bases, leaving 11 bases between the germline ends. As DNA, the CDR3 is TGTGCCAGCTCTCCGGGTAACAATCAGCCCCAGCATTTT. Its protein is CASSPGNNQPQHF.

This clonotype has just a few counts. CDR3 in DNA: TGTGCCAGCAGTTTCCAGGGACAAGAGACCCAGTACTTC. Translation: CASSFQGQETQYF. The chain links TRBV28 to TRBJ2-5, with D tentatively TRBD1 (5 bases). The CDR3 is 13 residues long. Trimming shortened V by 3 bases and J by 2 bases, and 7 bases separated the two germline ends. The V gene's germline CDR1 is MDHEN and CDR2 SYDVKM. The complete variable domain, with remaining parts taken from reference TRBV28 and TRBJ2-5, reads DVKVTQSSRYLVKRTGEKVFLECVQDMDHENMFWYRQDPGLGLRLIYFSYDVKMKEKGDIPEGYSVSREKKERFSLILESASTNQTSMYLCASSFQGQETQYFGPGTRLLVL.

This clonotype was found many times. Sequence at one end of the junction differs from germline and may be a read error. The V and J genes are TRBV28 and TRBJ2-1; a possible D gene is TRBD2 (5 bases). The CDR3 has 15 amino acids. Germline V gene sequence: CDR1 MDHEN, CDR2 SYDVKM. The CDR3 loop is CASSFPGISHNEQFF. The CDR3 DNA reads TGTGCCAGCAGTTTCCCCGGGATCTCCCACAATGAGCAGTTCTTC. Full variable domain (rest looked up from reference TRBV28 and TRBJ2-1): DVKVTQSSRYLVKRTGEKVFLECVQDMDHENMFWYRQDPGLGLRLIYFSYDVKMKEKGDIPEGYSVSREKKERFSLILESASTNQTSMYLCASSFPGISHNEQFFGPGTRLTVL.

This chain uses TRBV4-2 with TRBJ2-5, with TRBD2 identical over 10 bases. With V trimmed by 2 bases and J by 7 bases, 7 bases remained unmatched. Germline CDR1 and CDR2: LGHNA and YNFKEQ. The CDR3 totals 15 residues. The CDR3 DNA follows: TGTGCCAGCAGCCAACGGACTAGCGGCCCGGGGACCCAGTACTTC. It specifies CASSQRTSGPGTQYF.

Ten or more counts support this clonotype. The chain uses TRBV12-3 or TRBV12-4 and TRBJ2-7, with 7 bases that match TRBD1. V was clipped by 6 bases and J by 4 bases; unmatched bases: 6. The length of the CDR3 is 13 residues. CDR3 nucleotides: TGTGCCAGCAGCCCCGGGACAGCTTACGAGCAGTACTTC. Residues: CASSPGTAYEQYF.

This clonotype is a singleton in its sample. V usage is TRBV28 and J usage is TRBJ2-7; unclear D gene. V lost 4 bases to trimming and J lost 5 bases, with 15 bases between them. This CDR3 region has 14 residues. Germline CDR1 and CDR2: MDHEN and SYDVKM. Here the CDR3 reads CASSSTGFLDEQYF. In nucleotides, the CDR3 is TGTGCCAGCAGTTCCACCGGCTTTTTGGACGAGCAGTACTTC.

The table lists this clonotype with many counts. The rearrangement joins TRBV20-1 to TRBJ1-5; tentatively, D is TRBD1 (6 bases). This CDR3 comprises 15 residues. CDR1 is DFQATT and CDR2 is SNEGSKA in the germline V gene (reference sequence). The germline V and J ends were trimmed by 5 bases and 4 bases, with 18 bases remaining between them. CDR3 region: CSARTGMERNQPQHF. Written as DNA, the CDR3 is TGCAGTGCTCGCACAGGGATGGAGAGGAATCAGCCCCAGCATTTT.

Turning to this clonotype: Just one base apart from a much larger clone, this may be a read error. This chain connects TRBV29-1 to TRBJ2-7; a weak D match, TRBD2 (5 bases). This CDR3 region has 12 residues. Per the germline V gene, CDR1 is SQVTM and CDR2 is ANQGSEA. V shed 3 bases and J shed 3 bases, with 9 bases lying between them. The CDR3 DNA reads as TGCAGCGTTGATGAGGGTATCTACGAGCAGTACTTC. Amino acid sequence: CSVDEGIYEQYF.

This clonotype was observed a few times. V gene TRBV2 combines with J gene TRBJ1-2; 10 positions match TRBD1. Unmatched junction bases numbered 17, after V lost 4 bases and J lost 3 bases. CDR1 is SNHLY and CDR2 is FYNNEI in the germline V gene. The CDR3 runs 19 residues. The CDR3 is CASSVPLRDRGPKDYGYTF. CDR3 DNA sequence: TGTGCCAGCAGTGTTCCCCTCCGGGACAGGGGTCCCAAGGACTATGGCTACACCTTC.

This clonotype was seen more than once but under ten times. This chain's CDR3 is CASSHPGEVYLNQETQYF. The CDR3 nucleotides are TGTGCCAGCAGCCACCCAGGGGAGGTATACTTAAACCAAGAGACCCAGTACTTC. The chain employs TRBV14 and TRBJ2-5, with D tentatively TRBD1 or TRBD2 (6 bases each). CDR3 length equals 18 residues. Germline V gene sequence: CDR1 SGHDN, CDR2 FVKESK. V gave up 3 bases and J gave up 0 bases, with 20 bases separating them.

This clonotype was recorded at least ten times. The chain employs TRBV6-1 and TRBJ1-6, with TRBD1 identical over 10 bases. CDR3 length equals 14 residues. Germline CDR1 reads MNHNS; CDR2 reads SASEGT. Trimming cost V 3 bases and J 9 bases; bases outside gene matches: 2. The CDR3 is CASSEWDRGSPLHF. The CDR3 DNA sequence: TGTGCCAGCAGTGAGTGGGACAGGGGTTCACCCCTCCACTTT.

CDR3 protein: CASSFKPGSTDTQYF. The DNA of the CDR3 is TGTGCCAGCAGTTTTAAGCCGGGCAGCACAGATACGCAGTATTTT. The chain carries TRBV28 and TRBJ2-3; D remains ambiguous. Germline V gene data show CDR1 as MDHEN and CDR2 as SYDVKM. CDR3 size: 15 residues. V gave up 3 bases and J gave up 0 bases, with 10 bases separating them. The whole variable domain, filled in from reference TRBV28 and TRBJ2-3, reads DVKVTQSSRYLVKRTGEKVFLECVQDMDHENMFWYRQDPGLGLRLIYFSYDVKMKEKGDIPEGYSVSREKKERFSLILESASTNQTSMYLCASSFKPGSTDTQYFGPGTRLTVL.

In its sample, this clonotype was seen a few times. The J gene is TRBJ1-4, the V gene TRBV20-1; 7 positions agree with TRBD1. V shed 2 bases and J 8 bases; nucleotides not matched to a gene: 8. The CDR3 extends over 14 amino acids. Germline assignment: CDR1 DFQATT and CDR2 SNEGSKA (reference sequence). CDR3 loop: CSARKQGIGEKLFF. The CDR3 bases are TGCAGTGCTAGAAAACAGGGGATCGGGGAAAAACTGTTTTTT.

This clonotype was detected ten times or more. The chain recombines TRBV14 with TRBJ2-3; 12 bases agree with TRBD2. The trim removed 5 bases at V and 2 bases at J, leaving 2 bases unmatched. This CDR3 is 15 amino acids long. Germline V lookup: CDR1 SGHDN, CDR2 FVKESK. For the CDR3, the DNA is TGTGCCAGCAGCGGACTAGCGGGGATCACAGATACGCAGTATTTT. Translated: CASSGLAGITDTQYF.

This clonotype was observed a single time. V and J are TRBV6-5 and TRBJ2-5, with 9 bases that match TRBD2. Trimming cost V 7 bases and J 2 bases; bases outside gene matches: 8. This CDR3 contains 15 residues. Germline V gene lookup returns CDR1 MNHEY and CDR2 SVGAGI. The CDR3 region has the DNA TGTGCCAGCACGGCGGGGGGGGCCCCACAAGAGACCCAGTACTTC. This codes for CASTAGGAPQETQYF.